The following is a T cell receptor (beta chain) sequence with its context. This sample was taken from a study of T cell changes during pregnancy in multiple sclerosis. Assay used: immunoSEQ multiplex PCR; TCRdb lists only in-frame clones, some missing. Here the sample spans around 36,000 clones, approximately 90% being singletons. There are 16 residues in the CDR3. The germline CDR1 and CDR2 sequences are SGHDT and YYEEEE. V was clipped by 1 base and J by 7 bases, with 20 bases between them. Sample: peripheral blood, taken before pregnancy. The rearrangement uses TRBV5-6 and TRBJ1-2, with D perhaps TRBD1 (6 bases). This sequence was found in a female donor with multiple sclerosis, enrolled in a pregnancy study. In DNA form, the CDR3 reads TGTGCCAGCAGCTTGAGGAGCTTGGGGGGGGCCGGTGGCTACACCTTC. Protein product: CASSLRSLGGAGGYTF.